These T cell receptor beta chains were read from a single sample in a study of blood T cells in healthy people across ages. Using its own MiXCR run on the 5' RACE reads, TCRdb lists one record per CDR3 protein. The data show 660,000 or so distinct CDR3 sequences, approximately 59% seen once. Material: blood. Receptors were obtained from a man aged 60 to 69 in good health. The CDR3 runs from the conserved cysteine through the conserved F or W. Fields, in order: J gene, D gene, V gene, clone size, CDR3 DNA, CDR3 protein. D genes are given only for firm matches. Clone size, where shown, is once, few, many, or a class for clones that have expanded.

>TRBJ2-5|TRBD2|TRBV7-9|-
TGTGCCAGCAGCTTCCCAGCGGGGGGGTTGATGGAGACCCAGTACTTC
CASSFPAGGLMETQYF
>TRBJ2-2|TRBD2|TRBV10-3|-
TGTGCCATCAGTGAGTCGAGTCTAGCGGGGGGAAGAAACACCGGGGAGCTGTTTTTT
CAISESSLAGGRNTGELFF
>TRBJ1-4|-|TRBV29-1|-
TGCAGCGCCTCAAGGGCAACTAATGAAAAACTGTTTTTT
CSASRATNEKLFF
>TRBJ2-2|-|TRBV20-1|many
TGCAGTGCTAGGGCCCAGCCGGCCACCGGGGAGCTGTTTTTT
CSARAQPATGELFF
>TRBJ2-4|-|TRBV28|few
TGTGCCAGCGTGGGGACGTCCAAAAACATTCAGTACTTC
CASVGTSKNIQYF
>TRBJ2-7|-|TRBV4-1|-
TGCGCCAGCAGCCAAGATACCCCGTACGAGCAGTACTTC
CASSQDTPYEQYF
>TRBJ2-5|-|TRBV2|-
TGTGCCAGCAGTGCTGGACGGACCCAAGAGACCCAGTACTTC
CASSAGRTQETQYF
>TRBJ2-5|-|TRBV24-1|many
TGTGCCACCAGTGATCCACCCGGCGGGGGCTTGGCGCAAGAGACCCAGTACTTC
CATSDPPGGGLAQETQYF
>TRBJ2-3|-|TRBV27|-
TGTGCCAGCAGTGGCGCCCCACGCGCAGATACGCAGTATTTT
CASSGAPRADTQYF
>TRBJ2-7|-|TRBV29-1|once
TGCAGCGTAGCCGTTTCCTACAATGAGCAGTACTTC
CSVAVSYNEQYF
>TRBJ1-2|-|TRBV29-1|-
TGCAGCGTTGGCAAAGCTAACTATGGCTACACCTTC
CSVGKANYGYTF
>TRBJ2-5|-|TRBV18|-
TGTGCCAGCTCACCACCGGGGGAACAAGAGACCCAGTACTTC
CASSPPGEQETQYF